These 20 T cell receptor beta chains were all obtained from the same sample, sequenced in a study of metastatic and nonmetastatic thyroid tumors (TCRdb year 2020). The library was generated by PCR. The sequencer was an Illumina HiSeq 4000. TCRdb cleaned the public reads at Q25 with fastp, built clones with MiXCR and kept in-frame beta chains. In all, the sample holds over 45,000 clones, and approximately 20% of those were seen once. The ten biggest clones cover over 3% of the sample. Before undergoing thyroid surgery, none of the patients had been given any kind of treatment. The sample taken for sequencing was blood. These receptors were collected from a male donor with papillary thyroid cancer or a benign thyroid nodule (not recorded which). Some clones in this sample may be carry-over from other donors' samples.

In its sample, this clone was seen many times. The chain is built from TRBV12-3 or TRBV12-4 and TRBJ1-5; D is ambiguous. V was cut by 6 bases and J by 1 base, with 10 bases left in between. The CDR3 has 14 amino acids. CDR3: CASSRISSNQPQHF. The CDR3 DNA follows: TGTGCCAGCAGCCGGATAAGCAGCAATCAGCCCCAGCATTTT.

The V call is TRBV4-1, the J call TRBJ2-7, with no clear D. The CDR3 is 15 amino acids. Deletions cut 1 base from V and 3 bases from J, with 13 bases between. Germline loops: CDR1 MGHRA, CDR2 YSYEKL. The CDR3 DNA follows: TGCGCCAGCAGCCAAGTGGTCGGTTCCCACTACGAGCAGTACTTC. Its translation: CASSQVVGSHYEQYF.

The sample holds many counts of this clone. The chain carries TRBV28 and TRBJ1-2, with D perhaps TRBD1 (5 bases). V was shortened by 8 bases and J by 3 bases, with 19 bases between the two germline ends. This CDR3 spans 15 amino acids. Germline values: CDR1 MDHEN, CDR2 SYDVKM. In DNA form, the CDR3 reads TGTGCCAGCCGTACCACTGCGGGGACTTACTATGGCTACACCTTC. Its protein is CASRTTAGTYYGYTF.

This clone was seen only a few times. The CDR3 is CATSGREGGTQYF. In nucleotides, the CDR3 is TGTGCTACCTCGGGACGGGAGGGGGGGACCCAGTACTTC. V usage is TRBV7-7 and J usage is TRBJ2-5, with 8 bases that match TRBD2. The CDR3 runs to 13 residues. Per germline, CDR1 SSHAT and CDR2 FNYEAQ (reference sequence).

This clone came up many times. J is TRBJ1-5 and V is TRBV6-1; 11 bases are shared with TRBD1. Germline V gene lookup returns CDR1 MNHNS and CDR2 SASEGT. After removal of 7 bases from V and 7 bases from J, the junction contained 6 bases not matched to a gene. CDR3 length equals 14 residues. CDR3: CASKLGTGGQPQHF. The DNA for the CDR3 is TGTGCCAGCAAGCTCGGGACAGGGGGACAGCCCCAGCATTTT.

This clone was seen at least ten times. This rearrangement joins TRBV28 to TRBJ1-5; 10 positions agree with TRBD1. Germline V gene lookup returns CDR1 MDHEN and CDR2 SYDVKM. CDR3 length: 15 residues. J lost 4 bases, V lost 1 base, and 1 base had no gene match. The CDR3 loop is CASSLSGQGNQPQHF. CDR3 coding DNA: TGTGCCAGCAGTTTATCGGGACAGGGGAATCAGCCCCAGCATTTT. Full variable domain (outside the CDR3, taken from reference TRBV28 and TRBJ1-5): DVKVTQSSRYLVKRTGEKVFLECVQDMDHENMFWYRQDPGLGLRLIYFSYDVKMKEKGDIPEGYSVSREKKERFSLILESASTNQTSMYLCASSLSGQGNQPQHFGDGTRLSIL.

This clone was observed many times. This chain links TRBV27 with TRBJ1-1; D is perhaps TRBD1 (6 bases). V shed 3 bases and J shed 0 bases, with 14 bases lying between them. Germline CDR1 is MNHEY and CDR2 is SMNVEV (reference sequence). This CDR3 contains 16 residues. The DNA of the CDR3 is TGTGCCAGCAGTTTTGGGCCCGGGGGCCTGAACACTGAAGCTTTCTTT. It codes for CASSFGPGGLNTEAFF.

This clone was seen more than once but under ten times. The rearrangement joins TRBV7-8 to TRBJ1-6; possible D gene TRBD1, 6 bases. Germline lookup yields CDR1 SGHVS and CDR2 FQNEAQ. This CDR3 is 14 amino acids long. The V end was cut by 4 bases, the J end by 9 bases, with 13 bases between. CDR3 sequence (DNA): TGTGCCAGCAGCTCCGGAGGGGGAGGTTCACCCCTCCACTTT. Its protein product is CASSSGGGGSPLHF.

This clone appeared many times. Other DNA variants within this sample encode the same CDR3. The rearrangement joins TRBV12-3 or TRBV12-4 to TRBJ2-1, with 15 bases fitting TRBD2. V was pared by 6 bases and J by 5 bases, with 5 bases of the junction left unmatched. The CDR3 contains 16 residues. CDR3 DNA sequence: TGTGCCAGCAGCCCCGGACTAGCGGGAGGGAACAATGAGCAGTTCTTC. Translated: CASSPGLAGGNNEQFF.

There are many counts of this clone. The V and J genes are TRBV6-1 and TRBJ1-5; possibly TRBD1 for D (5 bases). CDR1 MNHNS and CDR2 SASEGT come from the germline V gene. This CDR3 spans 16 amino acids. V gave up 6 bases and J gave up 0 bases, with 15 bases separating them. CDR3 amino acids: CASSRLGQDSNQPQHF. Written as DNA, the CDR3 is TGTGCCAGCAGCCGTCTGGGGCAGGATAGCAATCAGCCCCAGCATTTT.

This clone has at least ten counts. V is TRBV6-6 and J is TRBJ2-1; D not certain. Trimming took 4 bases from V and 7 from J, leaving 8 bases between them. The CDR3 runs to 12 residues. Looked up from germline, CDR1 is MNHNY and CDR2 is SVGAGI (reference sequence). The CDR3 loop is CASSSPLNEQFF. The CDR3 DNA reads TGTGCCAGCAGTTCTCCCCTAAATGAGCAGTTCTTC.

This clone appeared a single time. One end of the junction is discordant with germline, which a read error may explain. J is TRBJ1-5 and V is TRBV20-1, with unresolved D. Germline V lookup: CDR1 DFQATT, CDR2 SNEGSKA (reference sequence). The CDR3 consists of 14 residues. The CDR3: CSARWTPDNQPQHF. CDR3 DNA sequence: TGCAGTGCTAGATGGACTCCTGACAATCAGCCCCAACATTTT.

This clone was observed at least ten times. The chain carries TRBV24-1 and TRBJ2-3, with 12 bases lining up with TRBD2. Germline V gene data show CDR1 as KGHDR and CDR2 as SFDVKD. The CDR3 loop spans 15 amino acids. The V and J ends lost 4 bases and 6 bases, in that order; junction bases with no gene match: 4. CDR3 in amino acids: CATSDPGTSGDTQYF. In nucleotides, the CDR3 is TGTGCCACCAGTGACCCCGGGACTAGCGGGGATACGCAGTATTTT.

This clone was seen more than once but under ten times. This chain links TRBV27 with TRBJ2-7; tentatively, D is TRBD1 or TRBD2 (5 bases each). The germline V gene has CDR1 MNHEY and CDR2 SMNVEV (reference sequence). Trimming cost V 8 bases and J 2 bases, with 16 bases left between them. The CDR3 spans 14 residues. DNA of the CDR3: TGTGCCAGCTGGGAGAGGGACCCCCCCTACGAGCAGTACTTC. Amino acids: CASWERDPPYEQYF.

This chain connects TRBV11-2 to TRBJ2-7; no reliable D call. This CDR3 region has 14 residues. Trimming stripped 5 bases from V and 3 bases from J, with 14 bases between. CDR1 is SGHAT and CDR2 is FQNNGV in the germline V gene. The CDR3 coding sequence is TGTGCCAGCAGCCCGCTTTCTGGACGCTACGAGCAGTACTTC. The encoded protein is CASSPLSGRYEQYF.

This clone has more than one count but fewer than ten. V usage is TRBV27 and J usage is TRBJ1-6, with a tentative D call TRBD1 (5 bases). CDR1 and CDR2 (germline): MNHEY, SMNVEV (reference sequence). The V end was cut by 5 bases, the J end by 10 bases, with 18 bases between. The CDR3 loop spans 15 amino acids. The CDR3, as DNA: TGTGCCAGCAGTAGCTCCCGGGACGGTAGGTCACCCCTCCACTTT. This translates into CASSSSRDGRSPLHF.

Remarks on this clone: The junction does not match germline at one end; this may be a read error. In DNA form, the CDR3 reads TGTGCCAGCAGTGAAGCATGGGGCTTCTCTGTGGCCAACGTCCTGACTTTC. It yields the protein CASSEAWGFSVANVLTF. The chain has TRBV6-1 and TRBJ2-6; D might be TRBD1 (5 bases). This CDR3 has 17 residues. CDR1 is MNHNS and CDR2 is SASEGT in the germline V gene.

There are many counts of this clone. The rearrangement links TRBV7-8 to TRBJ2-3; D is unresolved. This CDR3 spans 17 amino acids. V lost 5 bases to trimming and J lost 3 bases, with 21 bases between them. The V gene's germline CDR1 is SGHVS and CDR2 FQNEAQ. CDR3 nucleotides: TGTGCCAGCAGCCCGAGAGCGAGTCCCATATCGACAGATACGCAGTATTTT. Translating it yields CASSPRASPISTDTQYF.

Ten or more counts support this clone. V and J are TRBV6-1 and TRBJ2-1, with D maybe TRBD1 (6 bases). The CDR3 spans 17 residues. Germline loops: CDR1 MNHNS, CDR2 SASEGT. The V end was cut by 2 bases, the J end by 0 bases, with 14 bases between. CDR3 coding DNA: TGTGCCAGCAGTGAATTTGAGGGGGAGAGCTCCTACAATGAGCAGTTCTTC. It specifies CASSEFEGESSYNEQFF.

Remarks on this clone: A much more abundant neighbour one base away suggests this may be a read error. The chain carries TRBV11-2 and TRBJ2-7, with D possibly TRBD2 on 5 matching bases. Germline V CDR1 and CDR2: SGHAT, FQNNGV. The V end lost 1 base, the J end lost 5 bases, and 15 bases lay between the germline ends. This CDR3 has 15 residues. CDR3: CASSLVWGVGDEQYF. The CDR3, as DNA: TGTGCCAGCAGCTTAGTATGGGGAGTAGGAGACGAGCAGTACTTC.